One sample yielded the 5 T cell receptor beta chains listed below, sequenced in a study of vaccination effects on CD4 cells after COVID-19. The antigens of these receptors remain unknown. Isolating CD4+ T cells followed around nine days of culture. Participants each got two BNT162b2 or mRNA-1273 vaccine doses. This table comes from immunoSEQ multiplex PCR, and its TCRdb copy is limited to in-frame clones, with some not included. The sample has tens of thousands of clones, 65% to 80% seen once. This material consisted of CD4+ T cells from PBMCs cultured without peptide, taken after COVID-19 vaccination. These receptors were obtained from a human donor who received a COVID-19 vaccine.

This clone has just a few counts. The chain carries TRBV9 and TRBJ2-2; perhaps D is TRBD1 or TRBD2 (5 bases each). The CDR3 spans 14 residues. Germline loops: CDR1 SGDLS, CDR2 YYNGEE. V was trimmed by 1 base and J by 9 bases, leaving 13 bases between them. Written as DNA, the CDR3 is TGTGCCAGCAGCGTAAACGTGGGGGTCCGGGAGCTGTTTTTT. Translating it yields CASSVNVGVRELFF.

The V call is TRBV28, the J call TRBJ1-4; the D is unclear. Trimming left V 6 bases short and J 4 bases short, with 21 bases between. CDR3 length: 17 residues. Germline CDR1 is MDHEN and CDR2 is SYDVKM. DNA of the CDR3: TGTGCCAGCAGCCCGCCCGAAGACATACAAGGTAATGAAAAACTGTTTTTT. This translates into CASSPPEDIQGNEKLFF.

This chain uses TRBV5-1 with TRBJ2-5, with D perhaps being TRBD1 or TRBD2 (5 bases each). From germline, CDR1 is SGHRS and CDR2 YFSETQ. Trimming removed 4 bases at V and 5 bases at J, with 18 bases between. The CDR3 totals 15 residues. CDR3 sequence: CASSTGTSMAETQYF. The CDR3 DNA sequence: TGCGCCAGCAGCACCGGGACCTCCATGGCGGAGACCCAGTACTTC.

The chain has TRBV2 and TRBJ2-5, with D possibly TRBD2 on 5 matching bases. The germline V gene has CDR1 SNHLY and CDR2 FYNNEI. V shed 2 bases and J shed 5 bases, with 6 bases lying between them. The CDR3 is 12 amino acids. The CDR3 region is CASSERDETQYF. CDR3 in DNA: TGTGCCAGCAGTGAACGGGATGAGACCCAGTACTTC.

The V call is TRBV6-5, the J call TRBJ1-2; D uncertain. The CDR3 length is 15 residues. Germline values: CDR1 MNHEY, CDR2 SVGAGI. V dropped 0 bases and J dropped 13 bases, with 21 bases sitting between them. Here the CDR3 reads CASSYSIHTTAGRTF. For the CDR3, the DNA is TGTGCCAGCAGTTACTCGATTCATACGACGGCCGGTCGCACCTTC.